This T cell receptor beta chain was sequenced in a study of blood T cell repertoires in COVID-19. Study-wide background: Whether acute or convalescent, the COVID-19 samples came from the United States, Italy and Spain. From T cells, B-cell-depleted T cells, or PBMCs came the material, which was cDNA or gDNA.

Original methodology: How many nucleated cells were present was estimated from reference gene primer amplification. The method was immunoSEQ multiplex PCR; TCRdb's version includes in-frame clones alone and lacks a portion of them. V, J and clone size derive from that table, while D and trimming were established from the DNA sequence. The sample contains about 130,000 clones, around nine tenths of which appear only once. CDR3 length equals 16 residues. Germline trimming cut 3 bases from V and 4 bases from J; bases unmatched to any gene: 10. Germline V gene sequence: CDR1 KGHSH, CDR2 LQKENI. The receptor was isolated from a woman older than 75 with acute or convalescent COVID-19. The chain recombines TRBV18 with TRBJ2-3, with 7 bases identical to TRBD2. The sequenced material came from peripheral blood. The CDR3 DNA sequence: TGTGCCAGCTCACCTCCGGGACTAACCATAGCAGATACGCAGTATTTT. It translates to CASSPPGLTIADTQYF.